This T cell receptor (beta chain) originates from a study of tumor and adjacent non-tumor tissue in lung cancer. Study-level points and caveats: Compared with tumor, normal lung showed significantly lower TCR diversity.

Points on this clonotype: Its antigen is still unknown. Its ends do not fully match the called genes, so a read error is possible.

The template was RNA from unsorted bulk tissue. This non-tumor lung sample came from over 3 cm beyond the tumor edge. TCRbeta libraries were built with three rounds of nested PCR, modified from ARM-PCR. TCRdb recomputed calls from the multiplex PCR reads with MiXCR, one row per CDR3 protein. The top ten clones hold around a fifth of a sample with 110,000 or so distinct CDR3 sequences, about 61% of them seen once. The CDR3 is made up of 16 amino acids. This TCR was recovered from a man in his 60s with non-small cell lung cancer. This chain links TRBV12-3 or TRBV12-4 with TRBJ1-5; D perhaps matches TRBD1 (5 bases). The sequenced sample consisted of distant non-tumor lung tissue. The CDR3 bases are TGTGCCAGCAGTTCAGGAAGGGGCAGTAGCAATCAGCCCCAGCGTTTT. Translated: CASSSGRGSSNQPQRF.